The 27 T cell receptor beta chains reported below all come from one sample, sequenced in a study of T cell responses to AZD1222 COVID-19 vaccine. Clones were read by immunoSEQ multiplex PCR, and TCRdb kept only the in-frame ones, dropping some. The table shows about 130,000 clones, with about 90% occurring only once. This sample comprised peripheral blood, obtained on day 0 of AZD1222 vaccination. The receptors come from an adult in good health.

The J gene is TRBJ1-4, the V gene TRBV27; tentative D call: TRBD1 (5 bases). This CDR3 region has 16 residues. Trimming removed 4 bases at V and 0 bases at J, with 12 bases between. CDR1 MNHEY and CDR2 SMNVEV come from the germline V gene (reference sequence). The CDR3 loop reads CASSSGAPATNEKLFF. DNA of the CDR3: TGTGCCAGCAGTTCCGGGGCCCCAGCAACTAATGAAAAACTGTTTTTT.

This clone appeared once. Other DNA sequences from this sample encode an identical CDR3 as well. The rearrangement uses TRBV6-1 and TRBJ1-5; the D gene is possibly TRBD1 (6 bases). Trimming removed 1 base from V and 2 bases from J, with 6 bases in between. Germline-derived CDR1 and CDR2 are MNHNS and SASEGT. The CDR3 sequence is 14 residues long. CDR3: CASSEDRGNQPQHF. The CDR3 DNA sequence: TGTGCCAGCAGTGAAGACAGGGGCAATCAGCCCCAGCATTTT.

The chain has TRBV19 and TRBJ1-1; TRBD1 might be the D (5 bases). Germline V gene lookup returns CDR1 LNHDA and CDR2 SQIVND (reference sequence). The CDR3 length is 15 residues. Trimming removed 4 bases at V and 1 base at J, with 13 bases between. CDR3 coding DNA: TGTGCCAGTAGTACTACAGGTTCCGCGAACACTGAAGCTTTCTTT. It codes for CASSTTGSANTEAFF.

This clone has a handful of counts. The chain is built from TRBV19 and TRBJ1-1; TRBD1 aligns across 7 bases. The CDR3 runs 15 residues. CDR1 LNHDA and CDR2 SQIVND come from the germline V gene (reference sequence). The junction had 6 bases not matched to a gene; V was cut back by 5 bases and J by 0 bases. CDR3 DNA: TGTGCCAGTAGTGCCTACAGGGGATTGAACACTGAAGCTTTCTTT. Protein sequence: CASSAYRGLNTEAFF.

A few counts support this clone. The genes are TRBV24-1 and TRBJ1-1; TRBD1 matches 7 bases. The CDR3 runs 15 residues. Germline CDR1 and CDR2: KGHDR and SFDVKD. Trimming cost V 4 bases and J 4 bases; bases outside gene matches: 8. In DNA form, the CDR3 reads TGTGCCACCAGTGAAGCTAAAGGGGGCGGCACTGAAGCTTTCTTT. It is translated as CATSEAKGGGTEAFF.

The chain has TRBV3-1 (or the pseudogene TRBV3-2) and TRBJ1-1; no clear D. Germline loops: CDR1 LGHDT, CDR2 YNNKEL (reference sequence). The CDR3 spans 13 residues. The V end lost 0 bases, the J end lost 5 bases, and 7 bases lay between the germline ends. CDR3 residues: CASSQEFTTEAFF. The CDR3 nucleotides read TGTGCCAGCAGCCAAGAATTTACTACTGAAGCTTTCTTT.

The chain couples TRBV7-8 to TRBJ2-3, with 12 bases identical to TRBD2. V lost 4 bases, J lost 2 bases, and 7 bases stayed unmatched. Germline values: CDR1 SGHVS, CDR2 FQNEAQ. The CDR3 is 17 amino acids. The CDR3 DNA reads as TGTGCCAGCAGCTCAATTGGACTAGCGGGGATCACAGATACGCAGTATTTT. It specifies CASSSIGLAGITDTQYF.

The chain carries TRBV28 and TRBJ2-7, with 9 bases matching TRBD1. The J segment lost 3 bases and the V segment lost 10 bases, leaving 7 bases of the junction unmatched. The CDR3 loop spans 13 amino acids. Looked up from germline, CDR1 is MDHEN and CDR2 is SYDVKM. Here the CDR3 reads CATHRQGVYEQYF. The CDR3 coding sequence is TGTGCCACCCACCGACAGGGGGTCTACGAGCAGTACTTC.

This clone has a handful of counts. The chain links TRBV5-4 to TRBJ1-3, with D possibly TRBD1 on 6 matching bases. Germline V gives CDR1 SGHNT, CDR2 YYREEE (reference sequence). V was clipped by 0 bases and J by 4 bases, with 14 bases between them. The CDR3 totals 16 residues. CDR3 bases: TGTGCCAGCAGCTTGGTCGGGGGCTCGCTGGGAAACACCATATATTTT. Protein: CASSLVGGSLGNTIYF.

J is TRBJ2-1 and V is TRBV4-3; 8 nucleotides line up with TRBD2. Germline V gene lookup returns CDR1 LGHNA and CDR2 YSLEER. Losses at the gene ends were 4 bases for V and 5 bases for J; bases not matched to a gene: 19. CDR3 length: 19 residues. CDR3 in amino acids: CASSPVGLAGNNANNEQFF. The DNA of the CDR3 is TGCGCCAGCAGCCCCGTCGGGTTAGCGGGAAATAACGCAAACAATGAGCAGTTCTTC.

The genes are TRBV11-2 and TRBJ1-1, with D unresolved. The CDR3 consists of 14 residues. CDR1 is SGHAT, CDR2 FQNNGV, per germline. V gave up 5 bases and J gave up 1 base, with 11 bases separating them. The CDR3 coding sequence is TGTGCCAGCAGCGCGCCCTCTGGGAACACTGAAGCTTTCTTT. This gives the protein CASSAPSGNTEAFF.

This clone was seen just once. The CDR3 loop is CASSQDLGQPQHF. DNA of the CDR3: TGTGCCAGCAGCCAGGACTTAGGTCAGCCCCAGCATTTT. The rearrangement links TRBV9 to TRBJ1-5, with unresolved D. Trimming shortened V by 4 bases and J by 6 bases, and 11 bases separated the two germline ends. Germline-derived CDR1 and CDR2 are SGDLS and YYNGEE. The CDR3 has 13 amino acids.

In its sample, this clone was seen once. This rearrangement joins TRBV6-5 to TRBJ2-1, with D perhaps assigned TRBD1 or TRBD2 (5 bases each). CDR1 is MNHEY, CDR2 SVGAGI, per germline. CDR3 length equals 16 residues. Deletions cut 2 bases from V and 6 bases from J, with 17 bases between. This CDR3 reads CASSYAGQGRGNEQFF. The CDR3, as DNA: TGTGCCAGCAGTTACGCTGGGCAGGGTCGGGGCAATGAGCAGTTCTTC.

The rearrangement links TRBV21-1 to TRBJ2-7; TRBD1, as called in the table, went unchecked against the DNA. TRBV21-1 is listed as a pseudogene. The CDR3 is made up of 15 amino acids. CDR3 loop: CASSRSGKNSYEQYF. The CDR3 nucleotides are TGTGCCAGCAGCCGGTCAGGGAAAAACTCCTACGAGCAGTACTTC.

The rearrangement uses TRBV11-1 and TRBJ1-1; D possibly corresponds to TRBD1 (5 bases). Germline V gives CDR1 SGHAT, CDR2 FQDESV (reference sequence). The CDR3 sequence is 15 residues long. V lost 2 bases and J lost 0, with 10 bases in between. CDR3 sequence reads: CASSLQAGMNTEAFF. The CDR3 coding sequence is TGTGCCAGCAGCTTACAGGCAGGGATGAACACTGAAGCTTTCTTT.

This chain links TRBV5-1 with TRBJ2-7, with D possibly TRBD2 on 6 matching bases. The CDR3 consists of 13 residues. Germline CDR1 SGHRS, CDR2 YFSETQ. Trimming took 4 bases from V and 2 from J, leaving 10 bases between them. The CDR3 protein is CASSEGLPYEQYF. The CDR3 coding sequence is TGCGCCAGCAGCGAGGGACTTCCCTACGAGCAGTACTTC.

This rearrangement joins TRBV10-2 to TRBJ2-1; the match to TRBD2 covers 9 bases. CDR3 size: 15 residues. CDR1 and CDR2 (germline): WSHSY, SAAADI. The J segment lost 1 base and the V segment lost 7 bases, leaving 5 bases of the junction unmatched. DNA of the CDR3: TGCGCCAGCACCTTTGCGGGGGGGTCCTACAATGAGCAGTTCTTC. This translates into CASTFAGGSYNEQFF.

The chain is built from TRBV19 and TRBJ2-2; 10 positions match TRBD2. The V segment lost 3 bases and the J segment 5 bases; nucleotides outside the gene matches: 9. Germline V gives CDR1 LNHDA, CDR2 SQIVND (reference sequence). The CDR3 is made up of 17 amino acids. The CDR3 loop is CASSMALAGESTGELFF. The DNA for the CDR3 is TGTGCCAGTAGTATGGCTCTAGCGGGAGAATCGACCGGGGAGCTGTTTTTT.

The CDR3 nucleotides are TGTGCCAGCAGCCAAGATACAGGGGGGGAAAAACTGTTTTTT. It is translated as CASSQDTGGEKLFF. J is TRBJ1-4 and V is TRBV3-1 (or the pseudogene TRBV3-2); 8 bases match TRBD1. This CDR3 has 14 amino acids. CDR1 is LGHDT, CDR2 YNNKEL, per germline (reference sequence). Trimming at V came to 0 bases and at J to 8 bases, leaving 2 bases not matched to a gene.

This rearrangement joins TRBV16 to TRBJ2-6; D unresolved. Germline CDR1 is KGHSY and CDR2 is FQNENV. The CDR3 contains 16 residues. Trimming left V 3 bases short and J 2 bases short, with 11 bases between. The CDR3 sequence: CASSQTARAGANVLTF. The CDR3 DNA is TGTGCCAGCAGCCAGACCGCCCGGGCTGGGGCCAACGTCCTGACTTTC.

The chain is built from TRBV7-9 and TRBJ1-2; D uncertain. Germline V gene lookup returns CDR1 SEHNR and CDR2 FQNEAQ (reference sequence). Trimming left V 2 bases short and J 8 bases short, with 9 bases between. CDR3 size: 12 residues. CDR3 in amino acids: CASSLSASGYTF. The CDR3 coding sequence is TGTGCCAGCAGCTTATCTGCCTCGGGCTACACCTTC.

The V and J genes are TRBV6-2 or TRBV6-3 and TRBJ2-2; possibly TRBD2 for D (6 bases). V was trimmed by 7 bases and J by 5 bases, leaving 14 bases between them. CDR1 and CDR2 (germline): MNHEY, SVGEGT. This CDR3 has 14 residues. The CDR3 is CASTPGLGTGELFF. In DNA, the CDR3 is TGTGCCAGCACCCCGGGACTCGGTACCGGGGAGCTGTTTTTT.

V gene TRBV28 combines with J gene TRBJ2-1; a possible D gene is TRBD2 (6 bases). The CDR3 is 12 amino acids. The germline V and J ends were trimmed by 4 bases and 12 bases, with 13 bases remaining between them. CDR1 is MDHEN, CDR2 SYDVKM, per germline. This chain's CDR3 is CASSSTGDLQFF. CDR3 nucleotides: TGTGCCAGCAGTTCAACGGGAGATCTGCAGTTCTTC.

This chain connects TRBV12-5 to TRBJ2-7; no firm D call. Looked up from germline, CDR1 is LGHNT and CDR2 is FRNRAP. The germline V and J ends were trimmed by 11 bases and 6 bases, with 11 bases remaining between them. The CDR3 is 10 residues long. The CDR3 reads CARAKAEQYF. DNA of the CDR3: TGTGCTCGTGCCAAAGCCGAGCAGTACTTC.

The chain recombines TRBV5-1 with TRBJ1-3; D is unresolved. The V gene's germline CDR1 is SGHRS and CDR2 YFSETQ. The CDR3 totals 15 residues. The V end lost 0 bases, the J end lost 0 bases, and 7 bases lay between the germline ends. The CDR3 loop reads CASSLVPSSGNTIYF. As DNA, the CDR3 is TGCGCCAGCAGCTTGGTTCCGAGCTCTGGAAACACCATATATTTT.

This chain connects TRBV18 to TRBJ2-1, with TRBD2 as a possible D gene (6 bases). V was shortened by 1 base and J by 4 bases, with 17 bases between the two germline ends. The CDR3 is 17 amino acids. Germline V gene sequence: CDR1 KGHSH, CDR2 LQKENI. The CDR3 bases are TGTGCCAGCTCACCACTTCGGACCGGGACTCTTTACAATGAGCAGTTCTTC. This gives the protein CASSPLRTGTLYNEQFF. The full variable domain, its missing parts supplied by reference TRBV18 and TRBJ2-1, is NAGVMQNPRHLVRRRGQEARLRCSPMKGHSHVYWYRQLPEEGLKFMVYLQKENIIDESGMPKERFSAEFPKEGPSILRIQQVVRGDSAAYFCASSPLRTGTLYNEQFFGPGTRLTVL.

The CDR3 sequence is CASSEVGTIGTQYF. Here the CDR3 DNA reads TGTGCCAGCAGTGAAGTTGGGACGATTGGGACCCAGTACTTC. This chain connects TRBV6-1 to TRBJ2-5; D could derive from TRBD1 or TRBD2 (5 bases each). This CDR3 is 14 amino acids long. Looked up from germline, CDR1 is MNHNS and CDR2 is SASEGT. The ends were cut back, 1 base at V and 7 bases at J, with 13 bases in the middle.